This paragraph covers one TCR beta chain sequence. This record comes from a study of blood T cell repertoires in COVID-19. About the research overall: The cDNA or gDNA used as material had been derived from T cells, B-cell-depleted T cells, or PBMCs.

CDR1 is KGHSH, CDR2 LQKENI, per germline. The V segment lost 3 bases and the J segment 2 bases; nucleotides outside the gene matches: 5. There are 16 residues in the CDR3. Allocation to cohorts depended on clinical history reported by the participants. In the source study's methods: It was from reference gene primer amplification that nucleated cell counts were estimated. Produced via immunoSEQ multiplex PCR; TCRdb's table is partial and in-frame only. The V and J calls and clone size are taken from that table; D and trimming were inferred from the DNA. Here the sample spans 150,000 or so clones, roughly four fifths being singletons.

Material for sequencing was PBMCs or T cells enriched from blood (not recorded which). The receptor was derived from a man over 45 who had recovered from COVID-19. The rearrangement joins TRBV18 to TRBJ1-3; 9 bases map to TRBD1. The CDR3 sequence: CASSPGGTGTGNTIYF. DNA of the CDR3: TGTGCCAGCTCACCCGGCGGGACAGGGACTGGAAACACCATATATTTT.